The source of this T cell receptor (beta chain) is a study of human T cells and chemical hapten exposure. Study details: Patients additionally received therapeutic doses of diphenylcyclopropenone on the scalp once a week, and this continued throughout the roughly 26-week study.

Germline CDR1 is SGHKS and CDR2 is YYEKEE (reference sequence). V lost 3 bases, J lost 3 bases, and 12 bases lay in between. CDR3 length: 15 amino acids. The time point here: patch test 3, about 24 weeks after DPC sensitization. The treatment: therapeutic diphenylcyclopropenone sensitization with weekly scalp DPC. Alopecia patients, 18 to 70 years old and DPC-suitable, served as donors. Individual cDNA molecules received unique molecular identifiers in the library. A single record per CDR3 protein comes from TCRdb applying MiXCR to the RACE reads. This sample has around 150,000 distinct CDR3 sequences; about a quarter occur once, and the top ten carry around 2.3%. Findings of the study overall: Sensitizing to DPC left TCRs with a frequency above 1 in 1000 unaltered.

A few counts support this clonotype. The target antigen is unknown. The chain links TRBV5-5 to TRBJ2-2; D call uncertain. The material was whole blood, obtained in connection with sensitization to the hapten diphenylcyclopropenone (DPC). The clonotype comes from a young woman with alopecia areata. Some clones in this sample may be carry-over from other donors' samples. The CDR3 reads CASSSNDLYTGELFF. The CDR3 DNA sequence: TGTGCCAGCAGCTCCAACGACCTGTACACCGGGGAGCTGTTTTTT. The full variable domain, rest sourced from reference TRBV5-5 and TRBJ2-2, is DAGVTQSPTHLIKTRGQQVTLRCSPISGHKSVSWYQQVLGQGPQFIFQYYEKEERGRGNFPDRFSARQFPNYSSELNVNALLLGDSALYLCASSSNDLYTGELFFGEGSRLTVL.